These T cell receptor beta chains were read from a single sample in a study of shared clonotypes between healthy human individuals. Here immunoSEQ multiplex PCR was the method, and the copy in TCRdb shows in-frame clones only, minus some. The sample shows roughly 2.6 million clones, about 92% of them seen only once. Sequenced: naive CD4+ T cells sorted from blood. These receptors were taken from a man aged 18 to 29 in good health. CDR3s include the opening cysteine and the closing phenylalanine or tryptophan. Fields, in order: V gene, clone size, J gene, D gene, CDR3 DNA, CDR3 protein. A D gene is named only where the DNA matches it firmly. Size is omitted from some rows. Given values are once, few, many or a class for expanded clones.

TRBV4-1	-	TRBJ2-7	TRBD1	TGCGCCAGCAGCCAAGATTGGGGGACAGGGGGCGAGTACGAGCAGTACTTC	CASSQDWGTGGEYEQYF
TRBV6-1	-	TRBJ2-2	-	TGTGCCAGCGAAGACGGGACCGCGAACACCGGGGAGCTGTTTTTT	CASEDGTANTGELFF
TRBV6-5	-	TRBJ1-1	-	TGTGCCAGCTGGCGGAACACTGAAGCTTTCTTT	CASWRNTEAFF
TRBV28	-	TRBJ2-1	-	TGTGCCAGCAGTTTCGGGAGTTACAATGAGCAGTTCTTC	CASSFGSYNEQFF
TRBV4-1	-	TRBJ1-4	-	TGCGCCAGCAGCCAGGTCTGGCAGGTAGGGGGTGAAAAACTGTTTTTT	CASSQVWQVGGEKLFF
TRBV10-3	once	TRBJ2-3	TRBD2	TGTGCCATCAGGTCCAGCGGGGCTAGCACAGATACGCAGTATTTT	CAIRSSGASTDTQYF
TRBV7-2	-	TRBJ2-7	-	TGTGCCAGCAGCTTAGGCGCGTACTCCTACGAGCAGTACTTC	CASSLGAYSYEQYF
TRBV6-6	-	TRBJ1-5	TRBD1	TGTGCCAGCAGTTATGAGGGGGCTCGCAATCAGCCCCAGCATTTT	CASSYEGARNQPQHF
TRBV15	-	TRBJ2-1	-	TGTGCCACCAGCAGAGCTTGGGTTATAATAGGGGGGAATGAGCAGTTCTTC	CATSRAWVIIGGNEQFF
TRBV15	once	TRBJ1-5	-	TGTGCCACCAGCAGAGATCCGGGCGTGGGGAGCAATCAGCCCCAGCATTTT	CATSRDPGVGSNQPQHF
TRBV2	-	TRBJ2-3	-	TGTGCCAGCAGGATCTCCCACCTCACAGATACGCAGTATTTT	CASRISHLTDTQYF
TRBV2	-	TRBJ2-7	-	TGTGCCAGCAGTTTAGACAGGTACGAGCAGTACTTC	CASSLDRYEQYF
TRBV11-1	-	TRBJ2-7	TRBD1	TGTGCCAGCAGCTTAGGCCTGACGACAGGGGACTACGAGCAGTACTTC	CASSLGLTTGDYEQYF
TRBV9	once	TRBJ2-1	TRBD2	TGTGCCAGCAGCGTAGCGGTTCTAGCGGGAGAAAATGAGCAGTTCTTC	CASSVAVLAGENEQFF
TRBV5-1	-	TRBJ1-1	-	TGCGCCAGCAGCTTGGCGGGGGCTGCGAACACTGAAGCTTTCTTT	CASSLAGAANTEAFF
TRBV5-1	-	TRBJ2-1	-	TGCGCCAGCAGCTTGGATCAGGGCACATTCATCAATGAGCAGTTCTTC	CASSLDQGTFINEQFF
TRBV10-3	-	TRBJ1-2	-	TGTGCCATCAGGCCGACAGACCCCTATGGCTACACCTTC	CAIRPTDPYGYTF
TRBV5-1	-	TRBJ2-2	TRBD2	TGCGCCAGCAGTGGGGGGGAACAGAGGACCGGGGAGCTGTTTTTT	CASSGGEQRTGELFF
TRBV5-5	once	TRBJ2-7	TRBD2	TGTGCCAGCAGCTTGGGACTAGCGGGAGTCGAGCAGTACTTC	CASSLGLAGVEQYF
TRBV7-3	-	TRBJ2-7	TRBD1	TGTGCCAGCAGCCTCCGGGACAGGGTCTTTGGATTGCCCTACGAGCAGTACTTC	CASSLRDRVFGLPYEQYF
TRBV4-1	-	TRBJ2-5	-	TGCGCCAGCAGCCAAGTAATAGCCCGGGCACCTCTTAGTCAAGAGACCCAGTACTTC	CASSQVIARAPLSQETQYF
TRBV2	-	TRBJ2-7	-	TGTGCCAGCAGTACACCCGGGACAACCTCCGAGCAGTACTTC	CASSTPGTTSEQYF
TRBV19	-	TRBJ1-5	-	TGTGCCAGTAGTACCCCGGGTGGGGGCGATGGCAATCAGCCCCAGCATTTT	CASSTPGGGDGNQPQHF
TRBV7-3	-	TRBJ2-2	TRBD2	TGTGCCAGCAGCTACTACGCAACCGGACTAGCGGGGGCCTACACCGGGGAGCTGTTTTTT	CASSYYATGLAGAYTGELFF
TRBV7-2	-	TRBJ2-7	TRBD2	TGTGCCAGCAGCTTAGCGGGCGCGGGAGGGAGCTCCTACGAGCAGTACTTC	CASSLAGAGGSSYEQYF
TRBV18	-	TRBJ2-7	-	TGTGCCAGCTCACTCGGTCGGGCAGTTAATTCCTACGAGCAGTACTTC	CASSLGRAVNSYEQYF
TRBV9	-	TRBJ2-5	TRBD2	TGTGCCAGCAGCATCGAAGGGGGTGCGGGGGGTGTTAAAGAGACCCAGTACTTC	CASSIEGGAGGVKETQYF
TRBV7-9	-	TRBJ1-1	TRBD1	TGTGCCAGCAGCTCGTACACCGGGACAGGGGGATGGTTGAACACTGAAGCTTTCTTT	CASSSYTGTGGWLNTEAFF
TRBV4-1	once	TRBJ2-5	-	TGCGCCAGCAGCCAAGATTTTGTGTGGAGGGAAGAGACCCAGTACTTC	CASSQDFVWREETQYF
TRBV5-1	-	TRBJ2-3	TRBD2	TGCGCCAGCAGCTCCTCTTCCGGGACTAGCGGGGTGGATACGCAGTATTTT	CASSSSSGTSGVDTQYF
TRBV4-2	-	TRBJ2-3	-	TGTGCCAGCAGCCAAGCAAGAGGAGCGGGAGATACGCAGTATTTT	CASSQARGAGDTQYF
TRBV5-1	-	TRBJ2-2	-	TGCGCCAGCAGCTTGGACACGAACACCGGGGAGCTGTTTTTT	CASSLDTNTGELFF
TRBV29-1	-	TRBJ2-7	TRBD1	TGCAGCGTCCGACAGGGGGTGAACGAGCAGTACTTC	CSVRQGVNEQYF
TRBV27	-	TRBJ2-1	TRBD2	TGTGCCAGCAGGAAGGTCGCGGGAGTAAGCCCCTACAATGAGCAGTTCTTC	CASRKVAGVSPYNEQFF